The 5 T cell receptor beta chains given below trace back to one sample, sequenced in a study of OX40 agonist ivuxolimab in advanced cancers. Clones were sequenced by immunoSEQ multiplex PCR, and TCRdb holds only the in-frame ones, with some missing. Here the sample spans about 70,000 clones, around 88% being singletons. Sequencing was performed on CD4+ or CD8+ T cells sorted from blood, taken in a trial of the OX40 agonist ivuxolimab. These receptors were collected from an adult with an advanced solid tumor such as melanoma, head and neck, liver or kidney cancer.

The chain combines TRBV5-4 with TRBJ2-5; a weak D match, TRBD1 (6 bases). The CDR3 is 15 residues long. The germline CDR1 and CDR2 sequences are SGHNT and YYREEE (reference sequence). Trimming cost V 4 bases and J 4 bases, with 17 bases left between them. The CDR3 sequence: CASSVYTGLGETQYF. The CDR3 nucleotides read TGTGCCAGCAGCGTATATACAGGGTTGGGAGAGACCCAGTACTTC.

The rearrangement links TRBV5-6 to TRBJ1-6; D gene uncertain. Looked up from germline, CDR1 is SGHDT and CDR2 is YYEEEE. The germline V and J ends were trimmed by 1 base and 4 bases, with 9 bases remaining between them. The CDR3 has 15 residues. Here the CDR3 reads CASSLLWGYNSPLHF. For the CDR3, the DNA is TGTGCCAGCAGCTTGTTATGGGGTTATAATTCACCCCTCCACTTT.

The CDR3 reads CASSDRTSNQPQHF. The DNA of the CDR3 is TGTGCCAGCAGTGACAGGACCAGCAATCAGCCCCAGCATTTT. The genes are TRBV2 and TRBJ1-5; D is ambiguous. Germline CDR1 SNHLY, CDR2 FYNNEI. The CDR3 runs 14 residues. V was pared by 3 bases and J by 1 base, with 7 bases between.

This clone was counted once. This chain joins TRBV7-9 and TRBJ2-4, with D possibly matching TRBD2 (5 bases). The V gene's germline CDR1 is SEHNR and CDR2 FQNEAQ (reference sequence). V was pared by 6 bases and J by 0 bases, with 12 bases between. The CDR3 spans 15 residues. The CDR3 nucleotides are TGTGCCAGCAGTCGGGGTGAATTAGCCAAAAACATTCAGTACTTC. Its translation is CASSRGELAKNIQYF.

V gene TRBV7-9 combines with J gene TRBJ2-7, with 7 bases identical to TRBD2. This CDR3 spans 16 amino acids. The trim removed 1 base at V and 4 bases at J, leaving 10 bases unmatched. Germline V gene sequence: CDR1 SEHNR, CDR2 FQNEAQ (reference sequence). The CDR3 region is CASSLGSAGVAYEQYF. In DNA, the CDR3 is TGTGCCAGCAGCTTAGGCTCGGCGGGAGTCGCATACGAGCAGTACTTC.